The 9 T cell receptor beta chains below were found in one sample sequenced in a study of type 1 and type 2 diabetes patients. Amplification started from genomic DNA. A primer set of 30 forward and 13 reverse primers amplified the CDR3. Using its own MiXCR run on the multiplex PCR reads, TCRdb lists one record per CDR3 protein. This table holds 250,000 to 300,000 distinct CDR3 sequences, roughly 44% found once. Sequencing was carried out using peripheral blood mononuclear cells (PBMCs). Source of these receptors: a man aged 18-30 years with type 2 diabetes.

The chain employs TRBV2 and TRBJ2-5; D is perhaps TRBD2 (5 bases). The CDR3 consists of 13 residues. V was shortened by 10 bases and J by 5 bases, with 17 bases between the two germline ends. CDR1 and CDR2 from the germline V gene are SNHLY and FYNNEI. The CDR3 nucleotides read TGTGCCACCGGGAAGGCTAGATGGGAGACCCAGTACTTC. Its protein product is CATGKARWETQYF.

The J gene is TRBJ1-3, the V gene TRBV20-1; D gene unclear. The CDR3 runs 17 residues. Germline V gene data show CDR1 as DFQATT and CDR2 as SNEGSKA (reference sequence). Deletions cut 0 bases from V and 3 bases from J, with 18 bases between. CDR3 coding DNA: TGCAGTGCTAGAGATTGGGCACGAGGGATAGATGGAAACACCATATATTTT. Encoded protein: CSARDWARGIDGNTIYF.

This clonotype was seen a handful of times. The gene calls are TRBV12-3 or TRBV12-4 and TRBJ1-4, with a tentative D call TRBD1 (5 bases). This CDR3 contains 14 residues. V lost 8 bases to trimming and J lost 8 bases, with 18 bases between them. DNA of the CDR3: TGTGCCAGCGCTTCCGGGACTACGGGGGAAAAACTGTTTTTT. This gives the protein CASASGTTGEKLFF.

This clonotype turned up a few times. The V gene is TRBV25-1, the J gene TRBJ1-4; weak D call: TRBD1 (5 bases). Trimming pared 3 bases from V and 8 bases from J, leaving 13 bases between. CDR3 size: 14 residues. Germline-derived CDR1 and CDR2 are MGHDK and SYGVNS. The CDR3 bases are TGTGCCAGCAGTGAGCCGGGGGTCTCGGAAAAACTGTTTTTT. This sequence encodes CASSEPGVSEKLFF.

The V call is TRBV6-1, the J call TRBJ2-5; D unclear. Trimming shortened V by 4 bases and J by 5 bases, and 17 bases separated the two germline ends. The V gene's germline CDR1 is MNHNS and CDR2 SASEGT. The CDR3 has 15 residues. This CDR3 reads CASSGARLGEETQYF. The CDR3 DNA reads TGTGCCAGCAGTGGCGCCCGATTGGGTGAGGAGACCCAGTACTTC.

In DNA form, the CDR3 reads TGTGCCAGCAGCTCTCCGACTAGCCGACAGTTCTTC. Protein: CASSSPTSRQFF. The rearrangement uses TRBV7-6 and TRBJ2-1; 7 nucleotides match TRBD2. Looked up from germline, CDR1 is SGHVS and CDR2 is FNYEAQ. There are 12 residues in the CDR3. With 4 bases clipped from V and 13 bases from J, the junction kept 7 bases outside the gene matches.

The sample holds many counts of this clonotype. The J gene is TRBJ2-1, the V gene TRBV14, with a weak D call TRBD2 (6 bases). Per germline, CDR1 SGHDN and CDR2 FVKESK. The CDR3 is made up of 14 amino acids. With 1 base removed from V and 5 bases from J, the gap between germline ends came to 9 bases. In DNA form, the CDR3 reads TGTGCCAGCAGCCAAGTTTGGGGGGACAATGAGCAGTTCTTC. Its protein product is CASSQVWGDNEQFF.

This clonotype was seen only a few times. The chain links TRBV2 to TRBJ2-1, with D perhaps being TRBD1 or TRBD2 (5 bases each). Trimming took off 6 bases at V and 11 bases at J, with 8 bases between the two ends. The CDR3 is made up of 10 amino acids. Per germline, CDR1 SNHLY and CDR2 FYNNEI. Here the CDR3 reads CASSVGQQFF. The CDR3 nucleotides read TGTGCCAGCAGCGTGGGACAGCAGTTCTTC.

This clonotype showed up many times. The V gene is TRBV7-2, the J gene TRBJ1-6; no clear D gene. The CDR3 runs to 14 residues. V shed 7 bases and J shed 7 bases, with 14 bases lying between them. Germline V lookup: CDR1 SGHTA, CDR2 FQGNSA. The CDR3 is CASTIGLGNSPLHF. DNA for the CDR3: TGTGCCAGCACCATCGGACTAGGAAATTCACCCCTCCACTTT.